These T cell receptor beta chains were read from a single sample in a study of radiation and T cells in renal cell carcinoma. The table came from immunoSEQ multiplex PCR; TCRdb's copy has only in-frame clones and leaves some out. The table includes some 97,000 clones, more than 65% detected once. This specimen was blood, taken from a patient whose treatment included radiotherapy and nephrectomy. These TCRs come from a man aged 60-69 years with renal cell carcinoma. Each CDR3 is given with its conserved first and last residue. A D gene is named only where the DNA matches it firmly. Size tells how often a clone was seen (once, few, many) or the class of an expanded clone, and some rows leave it out.

j_call clone_size v_call d_call cdr3_nt cdr3_aa
TRBJ2-7 NA TRBV10-3 TRBD1 TGTGCCGTCAGAGGGACAGGGAAAATGATCAACGAGCAGTACTTC CAVRGTGKMINEQYF
TRBJ1-2 NA TRBV9 NA TGTGCTAGCAGCGTACTCGGGACAAGCCAGGGCTACACCTTC CASSVLGTSQGYTF
TRBJ1-5 NA TRBV7-2 NA TGTGCCAGCAGCGCGACAGGCTCTCGGAACAATCAGCCCCAGCATTTT CASSATGSRNNQPQHF
TRBJ1-1 NA TRBV5-1 NA TGCGCCAGCAGCCCGTCCTTAGGCGTAGGGGGTACTGAAGCTTTCTTT CASSPSLGVGGTEAFF
TRBJ2-7 NA TRBV6-6 NA TGTGCCAGCAGGAACAGGGAAGTCTTGTACGAGCAGTACTTC CASRNREVLYEQYF
TRBJ2-7 few TRBV4-2 TRBD2 TGTGCCAGCAGCCAAGAGGTAGCGGGGTCCTACGAGCAGTACTTC CASSQEVAGSYEQYF
TRBJ2-3 NA TRBV29-1 TRBD1 TGCAGCGTTTCGGGCGGGACAGGGGGTTCCGGGACAGATACGCAGTATTTT CSVSGGTGGSGTDTQYF
TRBJ2-7 NA TRBV2 NA TGTGCCAGCAGTTCCTACCCGAGGGGTCCATACGAGCAGTACTTC CASSSYPRGPYEQYF
TRBJ1-1 once TRBV5-4 NA TGTGCCAGCAGCTTGTTATCCGGATCCGAAGCTTTCTTT CASSLLSGSEAFF
TRBJ2-1 NA TRBV7-8 TRBD1 TGTGCCAGCAGCTTGTGGACAGGGAGCTCCTACAATGAGCAGTTCTTC CASSLWTGSSYNEQFF
TRBJ2-1 once TRBV10-1 TRBD2 TGCGCCAGCAGTGGACTTGAGCGGGAGACTGACAATGAGCAGTTCTTC CASSGLERETDNEQFF
TRBJ1-3 few TRBV2 NA TGTGCCAGCAGTCCATCTTCGCCTGGAAACACCATATATTTT CASSPSSPGNTIYF
TRBJ1-5 NA TRBV10-2 NA TGCGCCAGCAGCGACAGCGATGCTCCCTTGGTAGCGGTATATAGCAATCAGCCCCAGCATTTT CASSDSDAPLVAVYSNQPQHF
TRBJ2-2 NA TRBV7-2 NA TGTGCCAGCAGCTTAAGACAGAACACCGGGGAGCTGTTTTTT CASSLRQNTGELFF
TRBJ2-1 NA TRBV7-6 TRBD2 TGTGCCAGCAGCCCGGGACTAGCGTTCGATGAGCAGTTCTTC CASSPGLAFDEQFF
TRBJ2-7 NA TRBV19 NA TGTGCCAGTAGTAAACCGGGACATCCGGCCTACGAGCAGTACTTC CASSKPGHPAYEQYF
TRBJ1-3 once TRBV28 TRBD1 TGTGCCAGCAGTTTGCCCCTTTATCACAGGGGTCGCTCTGGAAACACCATATATTTT CASSLPLYHRGRSGNTIYF
TRBJ2-5 NA TRBV19 TRBD1 TGTGCCAGTAGCCACGGGACAGGGGGGGGAAGAGAGACCCAGTACTTC CASSHGTGGGRETQYF
TRBJ2-5 NA TRBV10-3 NA TGTGCCATCAGTGAGTCTGGCCAGCAAGAGACCCAGTACTTC CAISESGQQETQYF
TRBJ1-5 NA TRBV19 NA TGTGCCAGTAGTATAGGGGAATATAGCAATCAGCCCCAGCATTTT CASSIGEYSNQPQHF
TRBJ2-5 NA TRBV2 TRBD1 TGTGCCAGCAGTGCCAGGGGGCCGGTGGAGACCCAGTACTTC CASSARGPVETQYF
TRBJ2-7 few TRBV2 TRBD2 TGTGCCAGCAGTCCTAGCGGGACATTCTACGAGCAGTACTTC CASSPSGTFYEQYF
TRBJ1-1 NA TRBV27 NA TGTGCCAGCAGTTTAGGAGGGAACACTGAAGCTTTCTTT CASSLGGNTEAFF
TRBJ2-1 many TRBV7-7 NA TGTGCCAGCAGCTTAGGCCAGTACAATGAGCAGTTCTTC CASSLGQYNEQFF
TRBJ2-1 NA TRBV4-3 TRBD2 TGCGCCAGCAGCCAAGGGTTGACTAGCGGGAGAAGCAATGAGCAGTTCTTC CASSQGLTSGRSNEQFF
TRBJ2-3 NA TRBV15 NA TGTGCCACCAGCAGAGATTTCACTAGCATCGGCACAGATACGCAGTATTTT CATSRDFTSIGTDTQYF
TRBJ2-7 NA TRBV19 TRBD2 TGTGCCAGTAGTCGGTATTCCGGGGCTAGCGGGATCGCCGAGCAGTACTTC CASSRYSGASGIAEQYF
TRBJ1-1 NA TRBV5-8 NA TGTGCCAGCGGCACGTGGGGACCGAACACTGAAGCTTTCTTT CASGTWGPNTEAFF
TRBJ1-5 NA TRBV5-1 NA TGCGCCAGCAGCTCCGACGGCAATCAGCCCCAGCATTTT CASSSDGNQPQHF
TRBJ1-5 few TRBV2 NA TGTGCCAGCAGGGACGAGGTTCAGCCCCAGCATTTT CASRDEVQPQHF
TRBJ1-1 NA TRBV6-1 TRBD1 TGTGCCAGCAGTGAGCCCGGGACAGACACTGAAGCTTTCTTT CASSEPGTDTEAFF
TRBJ2-7 NA TRBV7-2 TRBD2 TGTGCCAGCAGCTTAGAGGTGGCTAGCGGGACCTACGAGCAGTACTTC CASSLEVASGTYEQYF
TRBJ1-5 NA TRBV7-8 TRBD1 TGTGCCAGCAGCTTAGCAAGGTCGGGAGGAACAGGGGACAATCAGCCCCAGCATTTT CASSLARSGGTGDNQPQHF
TRBJ1-3 NA TRBV5-6 TRBD1 TGTGCCAGCAGCTTCGAGGGGGCCTCTGGAAACACCATATATTTT CASSFEGASGNTIYF
TRBJ2-1 NA TRBV7-9 TRBD1 TGTGCCAGCAGCACAAGACAGGGGGCAGGCCACAATGAGCAGTTCTTC CASSTRQGAGHNEQFF
TRBJ2-7 NA TRBV27 TRBD1 TGTGCCAGCAGACCAGCCGGGACAGGGCTAGTCTACGAGCAGTACTTC CASRPAGTGLVYEQYF
TRBJ2-5 NA TRBV5-1 TRBD2 TGCGCCAGCAGCTTGGGGCCTAGCGGGAGAGAGGAGACCCAGTACTTC CASSLGPSGREETQYF
TRBJ1-1 NA TRBV7-9 TRBD1 TGTGCCAGCAGCTTCGACAGGGTCACTGAAGCTTTCTTT CASSFDRVTEAFF
TRBJ2-5 NA TRBV12-5 NA TGTGCTAGTGGTCCGCCTAGCACATCCCAAGAGACCCAGTACTTC CASGPPSTSQETQYF
TRBJ2-7 NA TRBV4-1 NA TGCGCCAGCAGCCACCGGGACGGTACCTACGAGCAGTACTTC CASSHRDGTYEQYF
TRBJ2-7 medium-sized TRBV5-4 TRBD1 TGTGCCAGCAGCCGACAGGGCATCTCCTACGAGCAGTACTTC CASSRQGISYEQYF
TRBJ1-3 few TRBV9 NA TGTGCCAGCAGCGTAGCCATGTTCGGCTCTGGAAACACCATATATTTT CASSVAMFGSGNTIYF
TRBJ2-7 NA TRBV10-1 TRBD1 TGCGCCAGCAGGGACGGGGTAGGATGGCAAGGGGGCAACGAGCAGTACTTC CASRDGVGWQGGNEQYF
TRBJ2-3 few TRBV10-3 NA TGTGCCATCAGTCGAGGGGCCCCAGGGAGCACAGATACGCAGTATTTT CAISRGAPGSTDTQYF
TRBJ2-7 NA TRBV2 NA TGTGCCAGCGGCAGAGAGGCCTACGAGCAGTACTTC CASGREAYEQYF
TRBJ1-1 NA TRBV18 NA TGTGCCAGCTCACCACCAACAGGGTCGAACACTGAAGCTTTCTTT CASSPPTGSNTEAFF
TRBJ2-7 NA TRBV28 NA TGTGCCAGCAGTTTGCCGGGAACCTCCTACGAGCAGTACTTC CASSLPGTSYEQYF
TRBJ1-1 NA TRBV19 NA TGTGCCAGTAGTATTGGTCAGCCGAACACTGAAGCTTTCTTT CASSIGQPNTEAFF
TRBJ1-3 NA TRBV15 NA TGTGCCACCAGCAGAGACCGTAGCTCTGGAAACACCATATATTTT CATSRDRSSGNTIYF
TRBJ1-5 NA TRBV5-1 NA TGCGCCAGCAGCTTGGCCGGACAGAATCAGCCCCAGCATTTT CASSLAGQNQPQHF
TRBJ2-1 NA TRBV6-6 TRBD2 TGTGCCAGCAGTCCCGGGACTAGCGGGTCGAATGAGCAGTTCTTC CASSPGTSGSNEQFF
TRBJ2-3 NA TRBV7-2 NA TGTGCCAGCAGCTTAGTAGCGACTAGCACAGATACGCAGTATTTT CASSLVATSTDTQYF
TRBJ2-3 NA TRBV30 NA TGTGCCTGGGGACTGGTAGATACGCAGTATTTT CAWGLVDTQYF
TRBJ2-1 NA TRBV11-3 TRBD2 TGTGCCAGCAGCGCCGGGACTAGTTTGCCCAATGAGCAGTTCTTC CASSAGTSLPNEQFF
TRBJ2-6 NA TRBV6-6 NA TGTGCCAGCAATTGGGTCTCCCCCGGGGCCAACGTCCTGACTTTC CASNWVSPGANVLTF